The clone carrying this T cell receptor (beta chain) appeared a few times. TCRdb re-derived calls from the 5' RACE reads in MiXCR, one entry per CDR3 protein. The repertoire holds about 470,000 distinct CDR3 sequences, with 20% to 30% as singletons. The data belong to a study of identical twins. Trimming took off 2 bases at V and 1 base at J, with 13 bases between the two ends. Germline CDR1 SGHRS, CDR2 YFSETQ. The CDR3 consists of 15 residues. The same data also contributed to another study, on T cells expressing NK-cell markers.

This receptor was taken from a woman between 18 and 30 years old in good health. This chain connects TRBV5-1 to TRBJ2-7; D ambiguous. Sequenced: CD4+ T cells sorted from blood. This CDR3 reads CASSFVAGASYEQYF. The CDR3 DNA follows: TGCGCCAGCAGCTTTGTGGCAGGTGCTTCCTACGAGCAGTACTTC.